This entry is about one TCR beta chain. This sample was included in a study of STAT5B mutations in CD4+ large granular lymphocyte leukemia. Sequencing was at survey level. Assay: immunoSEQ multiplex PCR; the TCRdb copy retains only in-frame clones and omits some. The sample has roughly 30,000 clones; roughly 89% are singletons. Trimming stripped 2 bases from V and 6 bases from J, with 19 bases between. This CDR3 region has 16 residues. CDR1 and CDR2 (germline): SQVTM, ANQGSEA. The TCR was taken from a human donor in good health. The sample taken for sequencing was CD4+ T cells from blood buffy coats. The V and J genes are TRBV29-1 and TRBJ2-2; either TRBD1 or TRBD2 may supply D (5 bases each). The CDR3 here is CSVERRDGLNAGELFF. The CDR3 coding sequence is TGCAGCGTTGAACGAAGGGACGGTCTCAACGCCGGGGAGCTGTTTTTT.